This TCR beta chain came from a study of T-cell memory formation after mild COVID-19. The length of the CDR3 is 14 residues. V was cut by 1 base and J by 3 bases, with 7 bases left in between. The germline gives CDR1 MNHEY, CDR2 SVGEGT. General observations from the study: Cross-reactive memory apparently joined, as some responding clones appeared in pre-infection memory.

Comments on this clonotype: The antigen is not known.

TCRdb itself ran the 5' RACE reads through MiXCR, one entry per CDR3 protein. The data contain about 38,000 distinct CDR3 sequences, approximately 10% of them singletons. The receptor was isolated from a man younger than 30 who had mild COVID-19 (a few samples of this study predate the infection). Cell type and time point are not known. The specimen was PBMCs or a T cell subset sorted from them (not recorded which). The chain couples TRBV6-2 or TRBV6-3 to TRBJ2-1, with D tentatively TRBD2 (6 bases). The CDR3, as DNA: TGTGCCAGCAGTTACTACGGGAGCTACAATGAGCAGTTCTTC. This sequence encodes CASSYYGSYNEQFF.